This TCR beta chain was retrieved from a study of cytomegalovirus exposure and HLA in healthy donors. Use of 60 Vbeta and 13 Jbeta primers characterized the PCR. Libraries were prepared by immunoSEQ multiplex PCR; TCRdb keeps only in-frame clonotypes and omits some of them. The sample shows over 150,000 clones, 82% of them seen only once. Trimming took 3 bases from V and 9 from J; bases not matched to a gene: 11. Germline CDR1 SEHNR, CDR2 FQNEAQ (reference sequence). The CDR3 has 15 residues. This clonotype originated in a man aged 50 or older in good health and CMV-seropositive. Input material: PBMCs. The gene calls are TRBV7-9 and TRBJ2-1, with 7 bases that match TRBD2. CDR3 sequence (DNA): TGTGCCAGCAGCTTCTTGCGGGGGTCCTCAATTGAGCAGTTCTTC. It translates to CASSFLRGSSIEQFF.